The 8 T cell receptor beta chains presented below share a single source sample, sequenced in a study of cytomegalovirus exposure and HLA in healthy donors. Some clones are missing from TCRdb's copy, which holds only in-frame ones; the method was immunoSEQ multiplex PCR. The data show hundreds of thousands of clones, roughly 87% seen once. The specimen sequenced was PBMCs. All receptors derive from a man in his late teens or twenties in good health and CMV-seropositive.

The chain's CDR3 is CASSYYSELSTDTQYF. CDR3 nucleotides: TGTGCCAGCAGTTACTATTCTGAATTAAGCACAGATACGCAGTATTTT. The chain couples TRBV6-5 to TRBJ2-3; D gene unclear. The CDR3 contains 16 residues. Trimming cost V 1 base and J 0 bases, with 11 bases left between them. Germline-derived CDR1 and CDR2 are MNHEY and SVGAGI.

The genes are TRBV5-4 and TRBJ1-1, with TRBD1 identical over 7 bases. Germline trimming cut 4 bases from V and 0 bases from J; bases unmatched to any gene: 6. The CDR3 extends over 15 amino acids. Germline lookup yields CDR1 SGHNT and CDR2 YYREEE (reference sequence). The CDR3 bases are TGTGCCAGCAGCAACGAGGACAGGATGAACACTGAAGCTTTCTTT. Amino acid sequence: CASSNEDRMNTEAFF.

V is TRBV2 and J is TRBJ1-1, with 7 nucleotides matching TRBD1. Germline values: CDR1 SNHLY, CDR2 FYNNEI. The CDR3 is 12 amino acids. Trimming took 6 bases from V and 10 from J; bases not matched to a gene: 8. The CDR3: CASSPSDRVAFF. As DNA, the CDR3 is TGTGCCAGCAGCCCCAGTGACAGGGTAGCTTTCTTT.

The chain carries TRBV6-5 and TRBJ1-1; D not certain. Germline CDR1 is MNHEY and CDR2 is SVGAGI. The V end was cut by 0 bases, the J end by 3 bases, with 8 bases between. The CDR3 length is 14 residues. The CDR3 reads CASSYSSGDTEAFF. CDR3 DNA: TGTGCCAGCAGTTACTCGAGTGGGGACACTGAAGCTTTCTTT.

V and J are TRBV2 and TRBJ2-2; no clear D. The germline V and J ends were trimmed by 5 bases and 5 bases, with 15 bases remaining between them. CDR1 is SNHLY and CDR2 is FYNNEI in the germline V gene. CDR3 length equals 15 residues. CDR3 amino acids: CASSSRPAQTGELFF. CDR3 bases: TGTGCCAGCAGTTCTAGGCCAGCCCAGACCGGGGAGCTGTTTTTT.

In nucleotides, the CDR3 is TGTGCCAGCAGAGCCGGGACAGCATATGGCTACACCTTC. Translating it yields CASRAGTAYGYTF. The rearrangement uses TRBV5-4 and TRBJ1-2; TRBD1 aligns across 7 bases. Per germline, CDR1 SGHNT and CDR2 YYREEE (reference sequence). The CDR3 consists of 13 residues. Trimming took 5 bases from V and 5 from J; bases not matched to a gene: 6. Full variable domain (missing parts from reference TRBV5-4 and TRBJ1-2): ETGVTQSPTHLIKTRGQQVTLRCSSQSGHNTVSWYQQALGQGPQFIFQYYREEENGRGNFPPRFSGLQFPNYSSELNVNALELDDSALYLCASRAGTAYGYTFGSGTRLTVV.

This chain connects TRBV5-5 to TRBJ2-7; D is possibly TRBD2 (5 bases). V was clipped by 6 bases and J by 3 bases, with 13 bases between them. The CDR3 length is 13 residues. Per the germline V gene, CDR1 is SGHKS and CDR2 is YYEKEE (reference sequence). In DNA form, the CDR3 reads TGTGCCAGCACCCTCGGGGTGGGCTACGAGCAGTACTTC. Protein product: CASTLGVGYEQYF.

This clone was observed a handful of times. This chain connects TRBV27 to TRBJ1-2; D might be TRBD1 (5 bases). V lost 10 bases to trimming and J lost 8 bases, with 17 bases between them. Germline assignment: CDR1 MNHEY and CDR2 SMNVEV (reference sequence). There are 12 residues in the CDR3. The DNA for the CDR3 is TGTGCCACCGGGGTGGGGCTGGGCGGCTACACCTTC. Translating it yields CATGVGLGGYTF.